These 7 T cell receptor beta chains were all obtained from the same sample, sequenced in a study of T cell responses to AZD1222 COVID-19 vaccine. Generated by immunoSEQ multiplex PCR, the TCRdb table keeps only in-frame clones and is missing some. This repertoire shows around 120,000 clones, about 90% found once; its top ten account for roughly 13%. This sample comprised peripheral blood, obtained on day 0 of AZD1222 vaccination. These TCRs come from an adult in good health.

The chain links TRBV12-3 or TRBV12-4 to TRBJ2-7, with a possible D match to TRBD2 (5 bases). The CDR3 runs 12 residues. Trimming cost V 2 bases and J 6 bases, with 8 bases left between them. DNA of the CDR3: TGTGCCAGCAGTTTATTAGCGCCCGAGCAGTACTTC. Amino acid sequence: CASSLLAPEQYF.

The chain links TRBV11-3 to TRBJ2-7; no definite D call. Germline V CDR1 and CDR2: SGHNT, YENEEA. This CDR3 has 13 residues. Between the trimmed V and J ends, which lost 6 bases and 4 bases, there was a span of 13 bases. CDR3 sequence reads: CASSRAFGYEQYF. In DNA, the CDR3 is TGTGCCAGCAGTAGGGCTTTCGGTTACGAGCAGTACTTC. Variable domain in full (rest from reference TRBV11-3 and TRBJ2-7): EAGVVQSPRYKIIEKKQPVAFWCNPISGHNTLYWYLQNLGQGPELLIRYENEEAVDDSQLPKDRFSAERLKGVDSTLKIQPAELGDSAVYLCASSRAFGYEQYFGPGTRLTVT.

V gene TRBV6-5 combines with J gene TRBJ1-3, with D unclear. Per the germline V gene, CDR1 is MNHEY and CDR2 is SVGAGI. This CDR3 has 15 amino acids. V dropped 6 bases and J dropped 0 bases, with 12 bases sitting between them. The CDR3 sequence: CASRILSRSGNTIYF. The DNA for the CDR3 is TGTGCCAGCAGGATACTGTCACGCTCTGGAAACACCATATATTTT.

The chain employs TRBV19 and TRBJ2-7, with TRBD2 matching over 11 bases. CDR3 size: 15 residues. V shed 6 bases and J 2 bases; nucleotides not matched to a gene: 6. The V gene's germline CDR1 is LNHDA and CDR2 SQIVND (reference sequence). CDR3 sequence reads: CASSTRLAGPYEQYF. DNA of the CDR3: TGTGCCAGTAGCACCCGACTAGCGGGGCCCTACGAGCAGTACTTC. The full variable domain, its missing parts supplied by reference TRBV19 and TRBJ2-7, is DGGITQSPKYLFRKEGQNVTLSCEQNLNHDAMYWYRQDPGQGLRLIYYSQIVNDFQKGDIAEGYSVSREKKESFPLTVTSAQKNPTAFYLCASSTRLAGPYEQYFGPGTRLTVT.

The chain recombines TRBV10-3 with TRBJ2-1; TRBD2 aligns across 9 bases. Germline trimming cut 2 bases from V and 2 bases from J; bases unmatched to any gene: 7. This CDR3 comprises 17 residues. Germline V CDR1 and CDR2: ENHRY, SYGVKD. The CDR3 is CAISEMIAGGPYNEQFF. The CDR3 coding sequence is TGTGCCATCAGTGAGATGATTGCGGGAGGGCCCTACAATGAGCAGTTCTTC.

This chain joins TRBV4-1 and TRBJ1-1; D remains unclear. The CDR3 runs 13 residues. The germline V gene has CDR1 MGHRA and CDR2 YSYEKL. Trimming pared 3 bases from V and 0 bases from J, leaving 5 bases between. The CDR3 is CASSHGLNTEAFF. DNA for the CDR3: TGCGCCAGCAGCCACGGACTGAACACTGAAGCTTTCTTT.

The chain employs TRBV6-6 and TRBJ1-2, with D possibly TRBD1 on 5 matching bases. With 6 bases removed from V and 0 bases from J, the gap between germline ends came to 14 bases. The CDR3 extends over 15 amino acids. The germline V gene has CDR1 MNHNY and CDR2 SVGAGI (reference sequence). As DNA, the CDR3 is TGTGCCAGCAGGCACTCACAAGGGGCTAACTATGGCTACACCTTC. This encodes CASRHSQGANYGYTF.